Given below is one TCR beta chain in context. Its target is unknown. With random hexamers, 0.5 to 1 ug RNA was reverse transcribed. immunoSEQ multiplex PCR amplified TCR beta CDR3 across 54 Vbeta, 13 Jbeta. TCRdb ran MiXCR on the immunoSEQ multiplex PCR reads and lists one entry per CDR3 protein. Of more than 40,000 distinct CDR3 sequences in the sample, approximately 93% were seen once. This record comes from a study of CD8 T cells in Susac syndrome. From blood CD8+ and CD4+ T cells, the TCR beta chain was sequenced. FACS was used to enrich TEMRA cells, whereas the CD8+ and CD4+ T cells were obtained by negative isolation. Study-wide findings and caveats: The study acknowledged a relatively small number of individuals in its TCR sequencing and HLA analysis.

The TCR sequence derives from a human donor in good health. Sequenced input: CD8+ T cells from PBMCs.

The CDR3 coding sequence is TGTGCCAGCAGCTACCCGTCGGGGGAAGAGACCCAGTACTTC. Encoded protein: CASSYPSGEETQYF. J is TRBJ2-5 and V is TRBV5-6; D may be TRBD2 (6 bases). CDR1 is SGHDT and CDR2 is YYEEEE in the germline V gene. Trimming stripped 3 bases from V and 3 bases from J, with 12 bases between. This CDR3 region has 14 residues. The full variable domain, with the rest looked up from reference TRBV5-6 and TRBJ2-5, is DAGVTQSPTHLIKTRGQQVTLRCSPKSGHDTVSWYQQALGQGPQFIFQYYEEEERQRGNFPDRFSGHQFPNYSSELNVNALLLGDSALYLCASSYPSGEETQYFGPGTRLLVL.